Listed here are 5 T cell receptor beta chains from one sample, sequenced in a study of shared clonotypes between healthy human individuals. The data were produced by immunoSEQ multiplex PCR, yet TCRdb's version contains in-frame clones alone and is incomplete. The sample records 2,500,000 or so clones, around 92% being singletons. What was sequenced was naive CD4+ T cells from PBMCs. Stated subset: CD45RA+ positively selected. These receptors were obtained from a man aged 18 to 29 in good health. Some clones in this sample may be carry-over from other donors' samples.

The gene calls are TRBV30 and TRBJ2-7, with TRBD2 matching over 9 bases. The germline V gene encodes CDR1 GTSNPN and CDR2 SVGIG (reference sequence). This CDR3 contains 16 residues. J was trimmed by 2 bases and V by 0 bases; bases with no gene match: 8. The CDR3: CAWSVVRASGAYEQYF. CDR3 in DNA: TGTGCCTGGAGTGTCGTTAGGGCTAGCGGGGCCTACGAGCAGTACTTC.

This chain joins TRBV5-1 and TRBJ2-5; D ambiguous. Germline V gene sequence: CDR1 SGHRS, CDR2 YFSETQ. The CDR3 spans 14 residues. V gave up 0 bases and J gave up 3 bases, with 9 bases separating them. DNA for the CDR3: TGCGCCAGCAGCTTGGGTGTCCGGGAAGAGACCCAGTACTTC. This gives the protein CASSLGVREETQYF.

In this sample, this clone turned up once. The CDR3 bases are TGTGCCAGCAGCAAAGGGGGCAGGGGGGATACGCAGTATTTT. It codes for CASSKGGRGDTQYF. The V call is TRBV9, the J call TRBJ2-3; 7 bases align to TRBD1. V lost 4 bases to trimming and J lost 6 bases; unmatched junction nucleotides: 8. CDR1 SGDLS and CDR2 YYNGEE come from the germline V gene. The CDR3 is made up of 14 amino acids.

The chain is built from TRBV19 and TRBJ1-3; 8 bases align to TRBD1. Germline V gene lookup returns CDR1 LNHDA and CDR2 SQIVND (reference sequence). This CDR3 comprises 17 residues. The V and J ends lost 6 bases and 0 bases, in that order; junction bases with no gene match: 10. The CDR3 here is CASSKPGQAYSGNTIYF. The CDR3 DNA follows: TGTGCCAGTAGCAAACCGGGACAGGCCTACTCTGGAAACACCATATATTTT. The whole variable domain, filled in from reference TRBV19 and TRBJ1-3, reads DGGITQSPKYLFRKEGQNVTLSCEQNLNHDAMYWYRQDPGQGLRLIYYSQIVNDFQKGDIAEGYSVSREKKESFPLTVTSAQKNPTAFYLCASSKPGQAYSGNTIYFGEGSWLTVV.

This chain joins TRBV7-3 and TRBJ2-1, with a weak D call TRBD2 (5 bases). V gave up 1 base and J gave up 4 bases, with 11 bases separating them. This CDR3 region has 15 residues. The germline V gene encodes CDR1 SGHTA and CDR2 FQGTGA. CDR3 sequence: CASSLIPGRYNEQFF. The CDR3, as DNA: TGTGCCAGCAGCTTAATTCCGGGAAGATACAATGAGCAGTTCTTC.